This record covers a single T cell receptor beta chain. Authors' methods: How many nucleated cells were present was estimated from reference gene primer amplification. TCRdb keeps only in-frame clones here, not all; method: immunoSEQ multiplex PCR. V and J calls and clone size follow that table, whereas D and trimming were derived from the DNA. The sample records approximately 98,000 clones, around 80% being singletons. The sample belongs to a study of blood T cell repertoires in COVID-19. Study-wide context: The United States, Italy and Spain provided the acute and convalescent COVID-19 samples.

With V trimmed by 0 bases and J by 5 bases, 12 bases remained unmatched. This CDR3 region has 17 residues. The germline gives CDR1 SGHKS, CDR2 YYEKEE (reference sequence). The origin of this receptor is a man aged 55 to 70 with acute or convalescent COVID-19. Sequenced: peripheral blood. The chain links TRBV5-5 to TRBJ2-5; 8 bases agree with TRBD2. Written as DNA, the CDR3 is TGTGCCAGCAGCTTGGAGTGGACTAGCTTAGGTTCTGAGACCCAGTACTTC. It specifies CASSLEWTSLGSETQYF. The whole variable domain, filled in from reference TRBV5-5 and TRBJ2-5, reads DAGVTQSPTHLIKTRGQQVTLRCSPISGHKSVSWYQQVLGQGPQFIFQYYEKEERGRGNFPDRFSARQFPNYSSELNVNALLLGDSALYLCASSLEWTSLGSETQYFGPGTRLLVL.